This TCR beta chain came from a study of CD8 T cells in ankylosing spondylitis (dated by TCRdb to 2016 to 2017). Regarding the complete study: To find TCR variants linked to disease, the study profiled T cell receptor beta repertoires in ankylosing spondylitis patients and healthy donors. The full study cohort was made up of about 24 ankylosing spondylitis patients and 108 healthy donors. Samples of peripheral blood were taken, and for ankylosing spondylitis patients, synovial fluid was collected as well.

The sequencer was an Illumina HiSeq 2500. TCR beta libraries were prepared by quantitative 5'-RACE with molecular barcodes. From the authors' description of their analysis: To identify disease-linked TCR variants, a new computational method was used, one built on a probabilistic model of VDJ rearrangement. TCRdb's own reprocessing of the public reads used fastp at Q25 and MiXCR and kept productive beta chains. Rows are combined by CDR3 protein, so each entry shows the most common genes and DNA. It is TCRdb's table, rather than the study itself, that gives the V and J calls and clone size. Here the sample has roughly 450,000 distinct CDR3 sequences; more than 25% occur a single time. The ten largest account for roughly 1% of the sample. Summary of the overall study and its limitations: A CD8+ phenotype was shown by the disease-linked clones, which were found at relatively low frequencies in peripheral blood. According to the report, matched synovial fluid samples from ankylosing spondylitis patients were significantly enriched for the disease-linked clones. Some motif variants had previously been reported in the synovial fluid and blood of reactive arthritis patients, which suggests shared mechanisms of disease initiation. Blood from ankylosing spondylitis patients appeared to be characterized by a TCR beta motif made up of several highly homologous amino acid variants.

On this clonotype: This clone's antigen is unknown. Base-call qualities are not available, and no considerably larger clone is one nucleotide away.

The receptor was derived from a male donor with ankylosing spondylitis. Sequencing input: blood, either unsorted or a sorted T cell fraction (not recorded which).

The CDR3 in this case is CASSRTIGTEGEAFF. The DNA sequence is TGTGCCAGCAGCCGAACCATCGGGACAGAAGGTGAAGCTTTCTTT. Recombination joined TRBV3-1 with TRBJ1-1, with 7 middle bases fitting TRBD1. The CDR3 starts with the cysteine, ends with the phenylalanine, and has 15 residues. Only CDR3 DNA remains: 45 bases, in frame from the first base. The junction shows trimming of 4 bases on V and 7 bases on J, and the gene matches do not reach 12 bases of it. CDR1 and CDR2 are read off the germline V gene (reference sequence) as LGHDT and YNNKEL.